These T cell receptor beta chains were read from a single sample in a study of shared clonotypes between healthy human individuals. Measured with immunoSEQ multiplex PCR; TCRdb has only the in-frame clones, and not every one. The data contain a few million clones, roughly 95% of them singletons. Sequencing was carried out using naive CD4+ T cells sorted from blood. The receptors were gathered from a man in his late teens or twenties in good health. Each CDR3 is given with its conserved first and last residue. Each record gives: J gene, clone size, D gene, V gene, CDR3 protein, CDR3 DNA. The D gene is left open where the match is weak. The size field is filled for only some rows; it gives once, few, many or a size class.

>TRBJ2-5|NA|NA|TRBV7-6
CASSLGVGSGKTQYF
TGTGCCAGCAGCCTAGGGGTCGGGAGTGGGAAGACCCAGTACTTC
>TRBJ1-1|NA|TRBD1|TRBV14
CASSFGTGGRTEAFF
TGTGCCAGCAGCTTCGGGACAGGGGGTCGCACTGAAGCTTTCTTT
>TRBJ2-7|NA|NA|TRBV5-1
CASSVTGSSYEQYF
TGCGCCAGCAGCGTAACAGGTAGCTCCTACGAGCAGTACTTC
>TRBJ2-7|once|NA|TRBV30
CAWTQDRTYEQYF
TGTGCCTGGACCCAAGACAGGACCTACGAGCAGTACTTC
>TRBJ2-1|NA|NA|TRBV7-2
CASSYSDSSYNEQFF
TGTGCCAGCAGCTATTCGGATAGCTCCTACAATGAGCAGTTCTTC
>TRBJ1-5|NA|NA|TRBV2
CASSYTEGRQPQHF
TGTGCCAGCAGCTACACAGAGGGCCGGCAGCCCCAGCATTTT
>TRBJ2-4|NA|NA|TRBV2
CASSPGGLAGPNIQYF
TGTGCCAGCAGTCCAGGGGGATTAGCGGGGCCAAACATTCAGTACTTC
>TRBJ1-1|NA|TRBD1|TRBV6-1
CASSGTGRGMMNTEAFF
TGTGCCAGCAGTGGGACAGGGAGGGGAATGATGAACACTGAAGCTTTCTTT
>TRBJ1-4|NA|TRBD1|TRBV5-4
CASSSRQGANEKLFF
TGTGCCAGCAGCTCCCGACAGGGGGCTAATGAAAAACTGTTTTTT
>TRBJ1-1|few|NA|TRBV10-2
CASSPTETYKNTEAFF
TGCGCCAGCAGTCCGACGGAAACCTACAAGAACACTGAAGCTTTCTTT
>TRBJ1-5|NA|NA|TRBV19
CASNSIKRRGNQPQHF
TGTGCCAGTAACAGTATTAAAAGGAGAGGGAATCAGCCCCAGCATTTT
>TRBJ2-2|NA|TRBD2|TRBV6-6
CASFASGGPDTGELFF
TGTGCCAGCTTTGCTAGCGGGGGCCCCGACACCGGGGAGCTGTTTTTT
>TRBJ2-1|many|TRBD2|TRBV19
CASSIDREGGVYNEQFF
TGTGCCAGTAGTATAGATCGGGAGGGCGGAGTCTACAATGAGCAGTTCTTC
>TRBJ1-1|NA|NA|TRBV18
CASSPGGGVTEAFF
TGTGCCAGCTCACCGGGCGGGGGCGTAACTGAAGCTTTCTTT
>TRBJ2-7|NA|TRBD2|TRBV5-4
CASSIGGTSGHEQYF
TGTGCCAGCAGCATCGGCGGGACTAGCGGCCACGAGCAGTACTTC
>TRBJ1-5|NA|NA|TRBV15
CATSRARGPSVWPQHF
TGTGCCACCAGCAGAGCCAGGGGTCCGTCGGTGTGGCCCCAGCATTTT
>TRBJ1-1|NA|NA|TRBV30
CAWSVITGKRTEAFF
TGTGCCTGGAGTGTGATAACAGGGAAACGCACTGAAGCTTTCTTT
>TRBJ2-7|NA|TRBD2|TRBV11-1
CASSLEFGGTYEQYF
TGTGCCAGCAGCTTAGAGTTCGGGGGGACCTACGAGCAGTACTTC
>TRBJ2-3|NA|TRBD2|TRBV6-6
CASSFLAGVGTDTQYF
TGTGCCAGCAGCTTTTTAGCGGGAGTGGGCACAGATACGCAGTATTTT
>TRBJ1-2|NA|NA|TRBV5-6
CASSLAVDYGYTF
TGTGCCAGCAGCTTGGCAGTCGACTATGGCTACACCTTC
>TRBJ2-2|NA|NA|TRBV5-6
CASSLRTTGELFF
TGTGCCAGCAGCTTGCGAACCACCGGGGAGCTGTTTTTT
>TRBJ2-2|NA|NA|TRBV5-6
CASSSWGRTGELFF
TGTGCCAGCAGCAGTTGGGGGCGGACCGGGGAGCTGTTTTTT
>TRBJ2-1|NA|NA|TRBV10-3
CAISESVGVTYNEQFF
TGTGCCATCAGTGAGTCTGTGGGGGTCACCTACAATGAGCAGTTCTTC
>TRBJ1-3|NA|TRBD1|TRBV6-1
CASSVRRQGSGNTIYF
TGTGCCAGCAGTGTCCGCAGACAGGGCTCAGGAAACACCATATATTTT
>TRBJ2-6|few|NA|TRBV5-1
CASSLGSGANVLTF
TGCGCCAGCAGCTTGGGTTCTGGGGCCAACGTCCTGACTTTC
>TRBJ1-3|NA|NA|TRBV11-2
CASSLGGGTDTIYF
TGTGCCAGCAGCTTAGGTGGGGGTACGGACACCATATATTTT
>TRBJ2-1|NA|NA|TRBV4-3
CASSQAQGGYDEQFF
TGCGCCAGCAGCCAAGCTCAGGGGGGGTATGATGAGCAGTTCTTC